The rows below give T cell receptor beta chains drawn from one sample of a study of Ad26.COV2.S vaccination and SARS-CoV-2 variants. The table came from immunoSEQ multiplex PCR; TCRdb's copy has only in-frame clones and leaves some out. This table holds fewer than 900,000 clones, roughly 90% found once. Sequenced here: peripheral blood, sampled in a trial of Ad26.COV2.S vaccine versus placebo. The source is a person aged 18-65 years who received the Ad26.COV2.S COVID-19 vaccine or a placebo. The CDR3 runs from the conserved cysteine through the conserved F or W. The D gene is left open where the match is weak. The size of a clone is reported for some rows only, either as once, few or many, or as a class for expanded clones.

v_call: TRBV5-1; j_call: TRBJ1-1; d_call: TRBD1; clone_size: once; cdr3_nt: TGCGCCAGCAGCCTCGGACAGGAAGAGAACACTGAAGCTTTCTTT; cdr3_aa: CASSLGQEENTEAFF
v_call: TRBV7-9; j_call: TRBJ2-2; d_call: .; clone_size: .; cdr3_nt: TGTGCCAGCAGCTTAGGAATAGGCTCGAGTCTCACCGGGGAGCTGTTTTTT; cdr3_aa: CASSLGIGSSLTGELFF
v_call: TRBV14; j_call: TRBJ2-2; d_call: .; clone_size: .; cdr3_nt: TGTGCCAGCAGCCAAGTTTTGGGCGGAGGGGAGCTGTTTTTT; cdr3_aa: CASSQVLGGGELFF
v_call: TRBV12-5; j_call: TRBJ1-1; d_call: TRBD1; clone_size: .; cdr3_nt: TGTGCTAGCCGCGACAGGGAGAACACTGAAGCTTTCTTT; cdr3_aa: CASRDRENTEAFF
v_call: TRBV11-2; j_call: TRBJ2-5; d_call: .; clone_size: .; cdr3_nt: TGTGCCAGCAGCTTAGTGGGTGGTTGGGAGACCCAGTACTTC; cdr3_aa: CASSLVGGWETQYF
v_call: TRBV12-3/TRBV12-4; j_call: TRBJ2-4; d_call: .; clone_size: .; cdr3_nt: TGTGCCAGCCGCAAGGGTGTAAACATTCAGTACTTC; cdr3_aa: CASRKGVNIQYF
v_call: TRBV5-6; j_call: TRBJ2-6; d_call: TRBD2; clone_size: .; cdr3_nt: TGTGCCAGCAGCCGGGGGGTATCTGGGGCCAACGTCCTGACTTTC; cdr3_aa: CASSRGVSGANVLTF
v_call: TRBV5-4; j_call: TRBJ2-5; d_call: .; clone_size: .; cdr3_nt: TGTGCCAGCAGCTTGGAAGTGGTGGACGGAGAGACCCAGTACTTC; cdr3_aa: CASSLEVVDGETQYF
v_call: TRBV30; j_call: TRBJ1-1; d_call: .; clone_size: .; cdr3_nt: TGTGCCTGGACGAAGACCCGAGGCACTGAAGCTTTCTTT; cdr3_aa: CAWTKTRGTEAFF
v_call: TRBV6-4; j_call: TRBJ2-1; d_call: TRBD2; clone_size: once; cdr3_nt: TGTGCCAGCAGCTCAACTAGCGGGGGGGCCAATGAGCAGTTCTTC; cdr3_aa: CASSSTSGGANEQFF
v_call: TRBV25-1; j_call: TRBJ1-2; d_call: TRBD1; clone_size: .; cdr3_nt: TGTGCCAGCAGAAGACAGGGAGCCAGCTATGGCTACACCTTC; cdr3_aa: CASRRQGASYGYTF
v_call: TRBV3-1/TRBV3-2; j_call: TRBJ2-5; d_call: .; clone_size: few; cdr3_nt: TGTGCCAGCAGCCAAGAACTTTCGTACCAAGAGACCCAGTACTTC; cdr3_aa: CASSQELSYQETQYF
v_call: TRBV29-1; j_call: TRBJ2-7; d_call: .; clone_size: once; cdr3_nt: TGCAGCGTTGGACAGGCTACCTACGAGCAGTACTTC; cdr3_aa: CSVGQATYEQYF
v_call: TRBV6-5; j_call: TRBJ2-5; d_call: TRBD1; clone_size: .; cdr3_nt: TGTGCCAGCAGGAGGCCGGCGACAGGGCTGGGGGCCCAGTACTTC; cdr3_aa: CASRRPATGLGAQYF
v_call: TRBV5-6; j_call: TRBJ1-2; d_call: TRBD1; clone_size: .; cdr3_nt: TGTGCCAGCAGCTTCGACAGGGGGCGTGACTATGGCTACACCTTC; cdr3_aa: CASSFDRGRDYGYTF
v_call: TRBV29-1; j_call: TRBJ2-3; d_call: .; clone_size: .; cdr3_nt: TGCAGCGTTGTTCTCCTAGACACAGATACGCAGTATTTT; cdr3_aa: CSVVLLDTDTQYF
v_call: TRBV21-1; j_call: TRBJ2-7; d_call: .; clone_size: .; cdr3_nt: TGTGCCAGCAGTAGCCGGGACGGATACGAGCAGTACTTC; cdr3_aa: CASSSRDGYEQYF
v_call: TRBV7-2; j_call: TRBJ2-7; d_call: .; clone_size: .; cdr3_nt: TGTGCCAGCAGCTTCCCAGGGGCCTCGGGGCAGTACTTC; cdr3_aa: CASSFPGASGQYF
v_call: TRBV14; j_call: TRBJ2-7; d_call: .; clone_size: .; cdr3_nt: TGTGCCAGCAGCCAAGTGGGTGACGGCTACGAGCAGTACTTC; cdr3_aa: CASSQVGDGYEQYF
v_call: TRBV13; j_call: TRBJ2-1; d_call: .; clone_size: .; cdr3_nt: TGTGCCAGCAGCTTATATGGGAATGAGCAGTTCTTC; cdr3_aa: CASSLYGNEQFF
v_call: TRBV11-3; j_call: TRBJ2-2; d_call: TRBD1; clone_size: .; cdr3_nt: TGTGCCAGCAGCCCAGGGACAGCCGAGGTCGGGGAGCTGTTTTTT; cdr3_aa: CASSPGTAEVGELFF
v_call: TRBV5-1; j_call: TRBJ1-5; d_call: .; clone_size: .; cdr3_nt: TGCGCCAGCAGCCTGGATGGTCAGGGGTGGCAGCCCCAGCATTTT; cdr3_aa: CASSLDGQGWQPQHF
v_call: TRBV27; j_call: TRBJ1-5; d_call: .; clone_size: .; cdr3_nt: TGTGCCAGCAGTTTGAGTAGCAATCAGCCCCAGCATTTT; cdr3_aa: CASSLSSNQPQHF
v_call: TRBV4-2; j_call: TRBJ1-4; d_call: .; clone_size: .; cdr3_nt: TGTGCCAGCAGCCAAGATCCGGGGAATAATGAAAAACTGTTTTTT; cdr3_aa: CASSQDPGNNEKLFF
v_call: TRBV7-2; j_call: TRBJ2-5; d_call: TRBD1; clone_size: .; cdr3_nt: TGTGCCAGCAGCTACCCGGGACAGGGTGGATGGGAGACCCAGTACTTC; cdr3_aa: CASSYPGQGGWETQYF
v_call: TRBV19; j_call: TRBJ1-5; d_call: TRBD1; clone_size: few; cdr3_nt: TGTGCCAGTAGTACCGGGACAGGGGATAGCAATCAGCCCCAGCATTTT; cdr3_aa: CASSTGTGDSNQPQHF
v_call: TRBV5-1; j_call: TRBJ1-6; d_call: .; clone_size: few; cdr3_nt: TGCGCCAGCAGCTTGGGGAGGGGTGTGGATATGGATTCACCCCTCCACTTT; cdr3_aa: CASSLGRGVDMDSPLHF
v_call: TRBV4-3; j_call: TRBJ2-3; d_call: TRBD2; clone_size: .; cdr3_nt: TGCGCCAGCAGCCAATCTAGCGGGGGGCACACAGATACGCAGTATTTT; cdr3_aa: CASSQSSGGHTDTQYF
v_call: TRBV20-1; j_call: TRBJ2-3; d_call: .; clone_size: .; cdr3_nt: TGCAGTGCTAGTTGGAGCACAGATACGCAGTATTTT; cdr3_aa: CSASWSTDTQYF
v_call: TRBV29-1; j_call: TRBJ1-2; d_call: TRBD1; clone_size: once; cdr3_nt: TGCAGCGTTGAGGGACAGGGGATGGGCGGCTACACCTTC; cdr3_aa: CSVEGQGMGGYTF
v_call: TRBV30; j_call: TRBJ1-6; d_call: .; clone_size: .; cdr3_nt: TGTGCCTGGAGTGCTCAGGGCAGGGCCAGTTTCTATAATTCACCCCTCCACTTT; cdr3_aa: CAWSAQGRASFYNSPLHF
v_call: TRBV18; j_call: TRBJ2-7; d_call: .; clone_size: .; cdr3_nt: TGTGCCAGCTCACCAAACGGGTTAAGCTCCTACGAGCAGTACTTC; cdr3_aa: CASSPNGLSSYEQYF
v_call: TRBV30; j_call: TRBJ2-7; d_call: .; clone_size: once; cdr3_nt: TGTGCCTGGACCCGGGACTGGGCCTACGAGCAGTACTTC; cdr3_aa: CAWTRDWAYEQYF
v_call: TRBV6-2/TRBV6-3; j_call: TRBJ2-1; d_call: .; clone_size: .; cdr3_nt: TGTGCCAGCAGTTACTCCTACAATGAGCAGTTCTTC; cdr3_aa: CASSYSYNEQFF
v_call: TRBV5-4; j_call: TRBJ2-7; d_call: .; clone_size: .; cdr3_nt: TGTGCCAGCAGCATCCAGGTTCTGTCCTACGAGCAGTACTTC; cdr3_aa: CASSIQVLSYEQYF
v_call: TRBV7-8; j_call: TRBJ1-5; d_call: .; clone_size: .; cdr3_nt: TGTGCCAGCAGCCCCCGCAGGGGAGATCAGCCCCAGCATTTT; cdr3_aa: CASSPRRGDQPQHF
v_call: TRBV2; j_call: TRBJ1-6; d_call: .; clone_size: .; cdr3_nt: TGTGCCAGCAGTACCGAGGGGGGTTCGGGATCACCCCTCCACTTT; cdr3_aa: CASSTEGGSGSPLHF
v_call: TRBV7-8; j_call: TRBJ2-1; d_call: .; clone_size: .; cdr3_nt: TGTGCCAGCAGCTTAGGGCCGAACAATGAGCAGTTCTTC; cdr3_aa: CASSLGPNNEQFF
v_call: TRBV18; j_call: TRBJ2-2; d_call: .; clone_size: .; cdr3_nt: TGTGCCAGCTCACCATTGGACCCGAACACCGGGGAGCTGTTTTTT; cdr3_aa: CASSPLDPNTGELFF
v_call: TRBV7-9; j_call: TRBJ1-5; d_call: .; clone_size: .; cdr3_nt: TGTGCCAGCAGCTTAGGGGGGGCGAAGCCCCAGCATTTT; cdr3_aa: CASSLGGAKPQHF